A single sample is the source of the 20 T cell receptor beta chains below, sequenced in a study of T cell responses to AZD1222 COVID-19 vaccine. Profiled with immunoSEQ multiplex PCR; TCRdb holds only in-frame clones, not every one. The sample contains around 150,000 clones, approximately 92% of which appear only once. The sample in question was peripheral blood, obtained on day 0 of AZD1222 vaccination. These receptors all come from an adult in good health.

A single count supports this clone. The chain links TRBV28 to TRBJ1-2, with a tentative D call TRBD1 (5 bases). Germline loops: CDR1 MDHEN, CDR2 SYDVKM. The CDR3 loop spans 14 amino acids. The germline V and J ends were trimmed by 3 bases and 2 bases, with 10 bases remaining between them. The CDR3 sequence: CASSFPDRNYGYTF. CDR3 nucleotides: TGTGCCAGCAGTTTCCCCGACAGAAACTATGGCTACACCTTC.

This chain connects TRBV5-1 to TRBJ2-1; 9 positions match TRBD2. From germline, CDR1 is SGHRS and CDR2 YFSETQ. Trimming at V came to 4 bases and at J to 2 bases, leaving 4 bases not matched to a gene. The CDR3 is 15 amino acids. The CDR3 sequence is CASSDSGGTYNEQFF. The CDR3 DNA is TGCGCCAGCAGCGATAGCGGGGGAACCTACAATGAGCAGTTCTTC.

The rearrangement joins TRBV7-9 to TRBJ1-4; D is unclear. Germline CDR1 is SEHNR and CDR2 is FQNEAQ (reference sequence). With 5 bases removed from V and 0 bases from J, the gap between germline ends came to 7 bases. The CDR3 is made up of 14 amino acids. CDR3 nucleotide sequence: TGTGCCAGCAGCCCAGGAGCAACTAATGAAAAACTGTTTTTT. It is translated as CASSPGATNEKLFF.

The chain carries TRBV9 and TRBJ1-4; TRBD1 is a possible D gene (5 bases). The CDR3 is 14 amino acids. Deletions cut 4 bases from V and 11 bases from J, with 18 bases between. Per germline, CDR1 SGDLS and CDR2 YYNGEE. The CDR3 coding sequence is TGTGCCAGCAGCCCGGGACGGGGGTTGGGGAAACTGTTTTTT. Protein product: CASSPGRGLGKLFF.

V and J are TRBV6-1 and TRBJ2-7; TRBD1 matches at 7 bases. The V gene end was trimmed by 0 bases and the J gene end by 12 bases; junction bases not matched to a gene: 11. The CDR3 has 14 residues. Germline-derived CDR1 and CDR2 are MNHNS and SASEGT. CDR3 nucleotides: TGTGCCAGCAGTGAAGCGCTGGGACAGAGAGGGCCGTACTTC. It encodes CASSEALGQRGPYF.

The genes are TRBV5-5 and TRBJ2-1, with D uncertain. Trimming removed 2 bases at V and 4 bases at J, with 16 bases between. The CDR3 spans 16 residues. Germline values: CDR1 SGHKS, CDR2 YYEKEE (reference sequence). As DNA, the CDR3 is TGTGCCAGCAGCTTACGGTCTGGAAGTATTTACAATGAGCAGTTCTTC. Its protein is CASSLRSGSIYNEQFF.

The V and J genes are TRBV28 and TRBJ1-6; D is uncertain. The CDR3 length is 15 residues. Germline lookup yields CDR1 MDHEN and CDR2 SYDVKM. Between the trimmed V and J ends, which lost 7 bases and 10 bases, there was a span of 20 bases. The CDR3 loop reads CASTPRRGTGSPLHF. CDR3 nucleotide sequence: TGTGCCAGCACCCCGCGGAGAGGAACGGGATCACCCCTCCACTTT.

This chain joins TRBV5-1 and TRBJ1-1, with TRBD1 identical over 7 bases. V was clipped by 0 bases and J by 7 bases; unmatched bases: 3. The CDR3 is 13 amino acids. Germline V gene sequence: CDR1 SGHRS, CDR2 YFSETQ. The chain's CDR3 is CASSLGQGDEAFF. The DNA for the CDR3 is TGCGCCAGCAGCTTGGGCCAGGGGGATGAAGCTTTCTTT.

The rearrangement joins TRBV5-1 to TRBJ2-3; 9 bases map to TRBD2. The trim removed 0 bases at V and 5 bases at J, leaving 7 bases unmatched. This CDR3 region has 16 residues. Germline values: CDR1 SGHRS, CDR2 YFSETQ. The CDR3 DNA is TGCGCCAGCAGCTTGGGGTCTAGCGGGGAGAAAGATACGCAGTATTTT. It is translated as CASSLGSSGEKDTQYF.

The chain is built from TRBV3-1 (or the pseudogene TRBV3-2) and TRBJ1-4; D call uncertain. The CDR3 spans 14 residues. CDR1 and CDR2 from the germline V gene are LGHDT and YNNKEL (reference sequence). Trimming removed 3 bases from V and 7 bases from J, with 12 bases in between. This CDR3 reads CASSQALSGEKLFF. DNA for the CDR3: TGTGCCAGCAGCCAGGCTTTGTCAGGTGAAAAACTGTTTTTT.

The V call is TRBV6-4, the J call TRBJ1-5, with 11 nucleotides matching TRBD1. Unmatched junction bases numbered 9, after V lost 5 bases and J lost 6 bases. This CDR3 contains 16 residues. Germline CDR1 reads MRHNA; CDR2 reads SNTAGT. The CDR3 nucleotides read TGTGCCAGCAGTCTGGGGACAGGGGGGTTGCGTCAGCCCCAGCATTTT. This codes for CASSLGTGGLRQPQHF.

V usage is TRBV6-5 and J usage is TRBJ1-1; D is unclear. CDR1 is MNHEY and CDR2 is SVGAGI in the germline V gene. Trimming left V 4 bases short and J 1 base short, with 7 bases between. The CDR3 runs to 13 residues. CDR3 region: CASSFFGNTEAFF. Here the CDR3 DNA reads TGTGCCAGCAGTTTTTTTGGGAACACTGAAGCTTTCTTT.

CDR3 region: CASSLSGPDNYGYTF. The CDR3 nucleotides read TGTGCCAGCAGCTTGAGCGGGCCCGACAACTATGGCTACACCTTC. The chain employs TRBV5-4 and TRBJ1-2, with D unresolved. CDR1 SGHNT and CDR2 YYREEE come from the germline V gene (reference sequence). Trimming stripped 1 base from V and 2 bases from J, with 12 bases between. CDR3 length: 15 residues.

This sequence joins TRBV2 and TRBJ2-2, with 7 bases identical to TRBD1. The CDR3 runs to 14 residues. J lost 6 bases, V lost 3 bases, and 4 bases had no gene match. Germline V gene sequence: CDR1 SNHLY, CDR2 FYNNEI. CDR3 region: CASSEDRLAGELFF. The DNA of the CDR3 is TGTGCCAGCAGTGAGGACAGGCTCGCCGGGGAGCTGTTTTTT.

J is TRBJ1-4 and V is TRBV20-1; D gene unclear. The germline CDR1 and CDR2 sequences are DFQATT and SNEGSKA (reference sequence). This CDR3 region has 14 residues. V was clipped by 3 bases and J by 5 bases, with 13 bases between them. The CDR3 reads CSASSGFTNEKLFF. Written as DNA, the CDR3 is TGCAGTGCTAGTTCGGGGTTCACAAATGAAAAACTGTTTTTT.

This chain connects TRBV19 to TRBJ1-5; 12 nucleotides match TRBD1. The junction had 2 bases not matched to a gene; V was cut back by 5 bases and J by 6 bases. The CDR3 extends over 14 amino acids. Looked up from germline, CDR1 is LNHDA and CDR2 is SQIVND (reference sequence). This CDR3 is CASSGTGGPQPQHF. The CDR3 nucleotides read TGTGCCAGTAGTGGGACAGGGGGCCCTCAGCCCCAGCATTTT.

In nucleotides, the CDR3 is TGTGCTAGTGGTTTGATGGGAGATGAGCAGTTCTTC. This sequence encodes CASGLMGDEQFF. The chain uses TRBV12-5 and TRBJ2-1, with a possible D match to TRBD2 (5 bases). V lost 2 bases to trimming and J lost 8 bases, with 7 bases between them. The CDR3 has 12 residues. Looked up from germline, CDR1 is LGHNT and CDR2 is FRNRAP.

The chain recombines TRBV10-3 with TRBJ2-1; D is ambiguous. V gave up 6 bases and J gave up 8 bases, with 20 bases separating them. Germline V gives CDR1 ENHRY, CDR2 SYGVKD. The CDR3 extends over 15 amino acids. The CDR3 here is CAIRDGSASRYEQFF. As DNA, the CDR3 is TGTGCCATCAGGGACGGATCGGCCTCTCGGTATGAGCAGTTCTTC.

The chain recombines TRBV11-2 with TRBJ1-5; 7 bases line up with TRBD1. CDR3 length equals 15 residues. With 5 bases clipped from V and 0 bases from J, the junction kept 4 bases outside the gene matches. In germline, CDR1 is SGHAT, CDR2 FQNNGV. The CDR3 sequence is CASSAGGDSNQPQHF. DNA for the CDR3: TGTGCCAGCAGCGCAGGGGGAGATAGCAATCAGCCCCAGCATTTT.

The chain employs TRBV18 and TRBJ1-1; D may be TRBD1 (5 bases). Germline V gene lookup returns CDR1 KGHSH and CDR2 LQKENI. The CDR3 spans 13 residues. V was cut by 1 base and J by 10 bases, with 13 bases left in between. The DNA for the CDR3 is TGTGCCAGCTCACCACTTAAGGGTCAGGGAGCTTTCTTT. Translated: CASSPLKGQGAFF.